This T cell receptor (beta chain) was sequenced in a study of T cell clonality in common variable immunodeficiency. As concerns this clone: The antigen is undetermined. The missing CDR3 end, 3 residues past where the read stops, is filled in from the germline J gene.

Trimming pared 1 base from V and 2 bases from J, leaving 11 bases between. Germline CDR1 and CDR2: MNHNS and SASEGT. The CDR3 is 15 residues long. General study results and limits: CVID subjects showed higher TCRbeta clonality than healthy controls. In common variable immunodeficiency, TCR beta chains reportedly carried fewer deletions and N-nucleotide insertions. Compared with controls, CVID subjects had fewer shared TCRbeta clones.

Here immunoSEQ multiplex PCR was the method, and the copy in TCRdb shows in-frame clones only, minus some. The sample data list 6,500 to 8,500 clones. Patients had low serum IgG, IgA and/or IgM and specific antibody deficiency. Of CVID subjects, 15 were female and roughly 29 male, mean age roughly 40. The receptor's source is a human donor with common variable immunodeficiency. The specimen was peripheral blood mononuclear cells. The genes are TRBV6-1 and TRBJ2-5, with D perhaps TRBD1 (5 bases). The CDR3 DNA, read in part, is TGTGCCAGCAGTGAAGGGGGCGCCAGTCAAGAGACC. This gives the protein CASSEGGASQET. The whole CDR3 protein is CASSEGGASQETQYF.